The entry below describes one T cell receptor (beta chain). Its antigen remains unknown. The data belong to a study of T cells expressing NK-cell markers. About the research overall: Among eight sequenced donors, seven carried HCMV seropositivity while one was seronegative. Findings and limits, study-wide: Similarly, these clonotypes led the CD3+CD56-NKG2C+ fraction as well in a few donors. There remained a lack of clarity about HCMV specificity of expanded NKG2C+ T cell clones. Of CD8+ T cells, 1.0-7.0% belonged to dominant NKG2C+ clonotypes in five to seven donors.

From germline, CDR1 is LGHNA and CDR2 YSLEER. The CDR3 extends over 15 amino acids. TCRdb reprocessed the 5' RACE reads and reports one entry per CDR3 protein, with no DNA. The listing contains 250,000 or so distinct CDR3 sequences. This chain connects TRBV4-3 to TRBJ1-3. The specimen sequenced was blood T cells: a sorted CD56 or NKG2C T cell subset, CD4+ or CD8+ T cells, or bulk PBMC T cells (not recorded which). The sequence was collected from a woman between 18 and 75 years old in good health. CDR3: CASSQDLRVQNTIYF.